This T cell receptor (beta chain) was recorded in a study of OX40 agonist ivuxolimab in advanced cancers. Study-level results: Mean expanded clone counts were higher in CD8+ than CD4+ T cells.

Worth noting for this clone: Its antigen is still unknown.

Germline loops: CDR1 SGHKS, CDR2 YYEKEE (reference sequence). V gave up 0 bases and J gave up 5 bases, with 14 bases separating them. The CDR3 contains 15 residues. Method: immunoSEQ multiplex PCR; TCRdb's copy keeps in-frame clones and lacks some. Among approximately 90,000 clones listed, nearly 90% were seen once. The sequencing here drew on CD4+ or CD8+ T cells sorted from blood, taken in a trial of the OX40 agonist ivuxolimab. The chain links TRBV5-5 to TRBJ1-2; the D is unclear. This receptor was identified in an adult with an advanced solid tumor such as melanoma, head and neck, liver or kidney cancer. The CDR3 region has the DNA TGTGCCAGCAGCTTGGGTCGACTGATCTTTTATGGCTACACCTTC. It translates to CASSLGRLIFYGYTF.